These 26 T cell receptor beta chains came from one sample sequenced in a study of cytomegalovirus exposure and HLA in healthy donors (dated by TCRdb to the late 2010s). Receptor libraries were prepared by the immunoSEQ multiplex PCR assay. As stored in TCRdb, this immuneACCESS dataset retains in-frame rearrangements with V and J assigned. A fraction of the clones does not appear; measured against another copy, unresolved V genes explain less than half of the discrepancy, and the remainder lacks a known reason. Present in this sample are under 200,000 clones, roughly 89% of which were seen just once. The ten largest clonotypes hold about a tenth of the sample. Sequencing input: PBMCs. The receptor source for this set is a woman younger than 35 in good health and CMV-seropositive.

V gene TRBV25-1 combines with J gene TRBJ2-7; D remains ambiguous. The CDR3 has 13 amino acids. The V end was cut by 8 bases, the J end by 3 bases, with 14 bases between. Germline V gene sequence: CDR1 MGHDK, CDR2 SYGVNS. The CDR3 DNA sequence: TGTGCCAGCTCCATTTATCAGGACTACGAGCAGTACTTC. As protein: CASSIYQDYEQYF.

This clone was recorded once. This rearrangement joins TRBV2 to TRBJ2-7; TRBD1 aligns across 10 bases. The CDR3 consists of 15 residues. V shed 6 bases and J 7 bases; nucleotides not matched to a gene: 12. Germline CDR1 SNHLY, CDR2 FYNNEI. The CDR3 DNA sequence: TGTGCCAGCAGGGGCCGGACAGGGGGTATTCGGGAGCAGTACTTC. Its translation is CASRGRTGGIREQYF. Together with reference TRBV2 and TRBJ2-7, the CDR3 gives the full variable domain: EPEVTQTPSHQVTQMGQEVILRCVPISNHLYFYWYRQILGQKVEFLVSFYNNEISEKSEIFDDQFSVERPDGSNFTLKIRSTKLEDSAMYFCASRGRTGGIREQYFGPGTRLTVT.

V is TRBV7-2 and J is TRBJ1-2; possible D gene TRBD1, 6 bases. The germline CDR1 and CDR2 sequences are SGHTA and FQGNSA. The CDR3 is 16 amino acids. Trimming pared 1 base from V and 4 bases from J, leaving 16 bases between. CDR3 nucleotides: TGTGCCAGCAGCTTAGACGGACAGACAATGGTCTATGGCTACACCTTC. Translating it yields CASSLDGQTMVYGYTF.

V is TRBV5-1 and J is TRBJ1-3; unclear D gene. V gave up 2 bases and J gave up 0 bases, with 6 bases separating them. The V gene's germline CDR1 is SGHRS and CDR2 YFSETQ. This CDR3 spans 14 amino acids. The CDR3 DNA sequence: TGCGCCAGCAGCTTTGGCAGCTCTGGAAACACCATATATTTT. This codes for CASSFGSSGNTIYF.

The chain is built from TRBV5-1 and TRBJ1-1; no reliable D call. Germline CDR1 reads SGHRS; CDR2 reads YFSETQ. The CDR3 contains 12 residues. V lost 2 bases, J lost 1 base, and 3 bases lay in between. The CDR3 is CASSFGNTEAFF. The CDR3 bases are TGCGCCAGCAGCTTCGGGAACACTGAAGCTTTCTTT.

V and J are TRBV9 and TRBJ2-1; TRBD2 aligns across 9 bases. Trimming took 0 bases from V and 2 from J; bases not matched to a gene: 3. The CDR3 is made up of 16 amino acids. Germline V CDR1 and CDR2: SGDLS, YYNGEE. The CDR3 nucleotides read TGTGCCAGCAGCGTAGTTCTAGCGGGAACCTACAATGAGCAGTTCTTC. It specifies CASSVVLAGTYNEQFF.

In nucleotides, the CDR3 is TGCGCCAGCAGCCCCCAGACGGCTAGCGGTGTCAATGAGCAGTTCTTC. Amino acids: CASSPQTASGVNEQFF. The V call is TRBV4-1, the J call TRBJ2-1; 7 positions agree with TRBD2. Germline loops: CDR1 MGHRA, CDR2 YSYEKL. V shed 4 bases and J 6 bases; nucleotides not matched to a gene: 12. The CDR3 runs 16 residues.

The table lists this clone with a count of one. The J gene is TRBJ1-5, the V gene TRBV7-2, with a tentative D call TRBD1 (5 bases). CDR3 length: 14 residues. Trimming shortened V by 1 base and J by 6 bases, and 10 bases separated the two germline ends. Per the germline V gene, CDR1 is SGHTA and CDR2 is FQGNSA. As DNA, the CDR3 is TGTGCCAGCAGCTTAGACGGGAGGGGTCAGCCCCAGCATTTT. This codes for CASSLDGRGQPQHF.

The chain joins TRBV15 to TRBJ2-3, with TRBD2 as a possible D gene (5 bases). Germline CDR1 LNHNV, CDR2 YYDKDF (reference sequence). This CDR3 spans 12 amino acids. The V end was cut by 3 bases, the J end by 9 bases, with 10 bases between. CDR3 residues: CATSRSSGTQYF. For the CDR3, the DNA is TGTGCCACCAGCAGGAGTTCGGGGACGCAGTATTTT.

This clone was seen a single time. V is TRBV19 and J is TRBJ1-5; 9 bases line up with TRBD1. V was clipped by 4 bases and J by 10 bases; unmatched bases: 14. The V gene's germline CDR1 is LNHDA and CDR2 SQIVND (reference sequence). This CDR3 has 16 amino acids. The DNA of the CDR3 is TGTGCCAGTAGTACAGGACAGGGGAGGTCATTCGATCCCCAGCATTTT. It is translated as CASSTGQGRSFDPQHF.

This chain connects TRBV10-3 to TRBJ2-3; perhaps TRBD2 as D (6 bases). The CDR3 spans 13 residues. Trimming left V 4 bases short and J 6 bases short, with 11 bases between. The germline V gene has CDR1 ENHRY and CDR2 SYGVKD. The CDR3 DNA reads as TGTGCCATCAGTGCCGGGACTCGCGATACGCAGTATTTT. It is translated as CAISAGTRDTQYF.

This chain uses TRBV7-9 with TRBJ2-1; 11 positions match TRBD2. With V trimmed by 7 bases and J by 8 bases, 7 bases remained unmatched. The CDR3 is made up of 14 amino acids. Germline CDR1 SEHNR, CDR2 FQNEAQ (reference sequence). DNA of the CDR3: TGTGCCAGCATAGGGACTAGCGGCCGGCATGAGCAGTTCTTC. Its protein is CASIGTSGRHEQFF.

This clone was seen only once. The rearrangement uses TRBV12-5 and TRBJ1-2, with D possibly TRBD1 on 5 matching bases. Germline-derived CDR1 and CDR2 are LGHNT and FRNRAP. The CDR3 sequence is 15 residues long. Trimming cost V 4 bases and J 4 bases, with 16 bases left between them. The CDR3 region is CASGSAAGSVYGYTF. The CDR3 DNA reads as TGTGCTAGTGGTTCCGCGGCAGGGTCGGTCTATGGCTACACCTTC.

The chain uses TRBV6-6 and TRBJ2-7; D is perhaps TRBD2 (6 bases). CDR3 length: 15 residues. Trimming left V 0 bases short and J 5 bases short, with 14 bases between. Germline V lookup: CDR1 MNHNY, CDR2 SVGAGI (reference sequence). This chain's CDR3 is CASSYSIAGRHEQYF. The CDR3 nucleotides read TGTGCCAGCAGTTACTCGATCGCGGGAAGGCACGAGCAGTACTTC.

This chain joins TRBV7-6 and TRBJ1-4, with D uncertain. Germline assignment: CDR1 SGHVS and CDR2 FNYEAQ. V was trimmed by 5 bases and J by 2 bases, leaving 9 bases between them. This CDR3 spans 14 amino acids. The CDR3 spells CASSPVRTNEKLFF. In DNA, the CDR3 is TGTGCCAGCAGCCCAGTGAGGACTAATGAAAAACTGTTTTTT.

This sequence joins TRBV30 and TRBJ2-7; 10 bases fit TRBD2. The junction had 6 bases not matched to a gene; V was cut back by 3 bases and J by 1 base. The CDR3 is 15 amino acids. In germline, CDR1 is GTSNPN, CDR2 SVGIG (reference sequence). Here the CDR3 DNA reads TGTGCCTGGAGCCCTAGCGGGAGTTTTTCCTACGAGCAGTACTTC. Its translation: CAWSPSGSFSYEQYF.

The chain is built from TRBV6-6 and TRBJ1-1, with 7 bases fitting TRBD1. The V gene's germline CDR1 is MNHNY and CDR2 SVGAGI (reference sequence). There are 14 residues in the CDR3. J was trimmed by 2 bases and V by 1 base; bases with no gene match: 1. The CDR3 region has the DNA TGTGCCAGCAGTTACTGGGACAGTAACACTGAAGCTTTCTTT. Protein: CASSYWDSNTEAFF.

The table lists this clone with a few counts. V gene TRBV7-2 combines with J gene TRBJ2-2; 14 bases match TRBD2. V lost 8 bases to trimming and J lost 7 bases; unmatched junction nucleotides: 12. CDR3 length equals 17 residues. The germline V gene encodes CDR1 SGHTA and CDR2 FQGNSA. This CDR3 reads CASPPGLAGDRGGELFF. The DNA for the CDR3 is TGTGCCAGCCCGCCGGGACTAGCGGGAGACAGGGGCGGGGAGCTGTTTTTT.

The J gene is TRBJ2-7, the V gene TRBV29-1; no definite D call. V lost 1 base to trimming and J lost 2 bases, with 9 bases between them. Germline V gene data show CDR1 as SQVTM and CDR2 as ANQGSEA. There are 13 residues in the CDR3. The CDR3 sequence: CSVEGQTPYEQYF. The CDR3 nucleotides read TGCAGCGTTGAAGGGCAGACTCCCTACGAGCAGTACTTC.

V and J are TRBV6-4 and TRBJ2-1, with 11 bases aligning to TRBD2. Germline V gene lookup returns CDR1 MRHNA and CDR2 SNTAGT. This CDR3 is 15 amino acids long. V gave up 4 bases and J gave up 8 bases; unmatched junction bases: 7. The CDR3 region has the DNA TGTGCCAGCAGTGTAGCGGGAGGGCCGTGGGATGAGCAGTTCTTC. This translates into CASSVAGGPWDEQFF.

The chain joins TRBV4-1 to TRBJ2-3, with 8 bases identical to TRBD2. V shed 5 bases and J 1 base; nucleotides not matched to a gene: 5. The germline CDR1 and CDR2 sequences are MGHRA and YSYEKL. The length of the CDR3 is 15 residues. In DNA, the CDR3 is TGCGCCAGCAGCTACCCAGCGGGGGGCACAGATACGCAGTATTTT. This translates into CASSYPAGGTDTQYF.

The rearrangement links TRBV27 to TRBJ2-1; 9 nucleotides agree with TRBD2. Germline CDR1 and CDR2: MNHEY and SMNVEV (reference sequence). The trim removed 3 bases at V and 9 bases at J, leaving 12 bases unmatched. The CDR3 is 16 residues long. The CDR3 sequence is CASSLGPGGRAAEQFF. In DNA, the CDR3 is TGTGCCAGCAGTTTGGGCCCAGGCGGGAGGGCCGCTGAGCAGTTCTTC.

The chain joins TRBV4-2 to TRBJ2-7; D call uncertain. The CDR3 is 14 amino acids. Germline lookup yields CDR1 LGHNA and CDR2 YNFKEQ. Between the trimmed V and J ends, which lost 0 bases and 3 bases, there was a span of 9 bases. The CDR3 spells CASSQERSNYEQYF. CDR3 sequence (DNA): TGTGCCAGCAGCCAAGAGCGGTCTAACTACGAGCAGTACTTC.

The chain is built from TRBV6-5 and TRBJ1-5; maybe TRBD1 (5 bases). CDR3 size: 14 residues. Germline CDR1 is MNHEY and CDR2 is SVGAGI. Deletions cut 6 bases from V and 4 bases from J, with 13 bases between. CDR3 region: CASSQGGSNQPQHF. The CDR3 nucleotides are TGTGCCAGCAGCCAGGGAGGGTCAAATCAGCCCCAGCATTTT.

The V and J genes are TRBV7-2 and TRBJ2-1, with 9 positions matching TRBD1. Germline CDR1 reads SGHTA; CDR2 reads FQGNSA. V was clipped by 5 bases and J by 4 bases; unmatched bases: 6. The CDR3 has 15 amino acids. CDR3 sequence: CASSQGTGNYNEQFF. The CDR3 DNA reads TGTGCCAGCAGCCAGGGGACAGGGAATTACAATGAGCAGTTCTTC.

The chain links TRBV7-9 to TRBJ2-7; TRBD2 matches at 8 bases. The CDR3 extends over 15 amino acids. The trim removed 6 bases at V and 3 bases at J, leaving 10 bases unmatched. Germline V gives CDR1 SEHNR, CDR2 FQNEAQ (reference sequence). The DNA of the CDR3 is TGTGCCAGCAGACCAAGTAGCGGGACCCACTACGAGCAGTACTTC. As protein: CASRPSSGTHYEQYF.